This note documents a single T cell receptor (beta chain) sequence. No antigen is known for it. CDR3 length equals 15 residues. Trimming took off 3 bases at V and 8 bases at J, with 19 bases between the two ends. The germline V gene encodes CDR1 DFQATT and CDR2 SNEGSKA (reference sequence). A second PCR, run for about 7 to 11 cycles, used a sample-barcoded 5' primer plus a J-beta primer mix. Each CDR3 protein is one row after TCRdb ran MiXCR on the 5' RACE reads. The data hold 600,000 to 850,000 distinct CDR3 sequences, with 25% observed a single time. The data originate from a study of blood T cells in healthy people across ages. General observations from the study: Conclusively comparing naive with antigen-experienced cells was impossible with unsorted PBMCs.

These data are also associated with another study on T cells of mothers and their children.

Sample: blood. This receptor was taken from a boy aged 5 to 17 in good health. The chain combines TRBV20-1 with TRBJ1-4, with D maybe TRBD1 (5 bases). For the CDR3, the DNA is TGCAGTGCTAGCCAAAAAAGAGGGGCTTTCGAAAAACTGTTTTTT. Translated: CSASQKRGAFEKLFF.